The 29 T cell receptor beta chains given below trace back to one sample, sequenced in a study of CD8 T cells in ankylosing spondylitis. These TCRs are of unknown antigen specificity. Whole-study results and caveats: The study identified a TCR beta motif of several highly homologous variants that appeared characteristic of ankylosing spondylitis blood.

TCRdb re-analysed the 5' RACE reads in MiXCR, keeping a single row per CDR3 protein. Of fewer than 750,000 distinct CDR3 sequences in the sample, about 20% were seen once. Material: blood, either unsorted or a sorted T cell fraction (not recorded which). The receptors come from a male donor with ankylosing spondylitis.

The chain uses TRBV24-1 and TRBJ1-4; D not certain. This CDR3 is built from 14 residues. Germline assignment: CDR1 KGHDR and CDR2 SFDVKD. V was shortened by 3 bases and J by 8 bases, with 12 bases between the two germline ends. CDR3 region: CATSDPNVGEKLFF. CDR3 DNA: TGTGCCACCAGTGATCCCAACGTAGGGGAAAAACTGTTTTTT.

V and J are TRBV4-1 and TRBJ2-3; 7 bases line up with TRBD2. Germline CDR1 MGHRA, CDR2 YSYEKL. Germline trimming cut 5 bases from V and 6 bases from J; bases unmatched to any gene: 14. There are 16 residues in the CDR3. The CDR3 sequence: CASSTRTSLAVDTQYF. The DNA of the CDR3 is TGCGCCAGCAGCACCCGGACTAGTTTAGCGGTCGATACGCAGTATTTT.

This clonotype was seen a few times. The rearrangement joins TRBV20-1 to TRBJ2-7; D not resolved. The CDR3 runs 14 residues. Germline lookup yields CDR1 DFQATT and CDR2 SNEGSKA (reference sequence). V was clipped by 3 bases and J by 0 bases, with 12 bases between them. The CDR3 DNA follows: TGCAGTGCTAGTGAGCGACCCAGCTCCTACGAGCAGTACTTC. Its protein product is CSASERPSSYEQYF.

This clonotype was seen ten or more times. The chain has TRBV29-1 and TRBJ2-2, with 8 bases fitting TRBD1. J gave up 8 bases and V 4 bases, and 12 bases lay outside the gene matches. The CDR3 is 15 amino acids. In germline, CDR1 is SQVTM, CDR2 ANQGSEA. CDR3 residues: CSVGTTGVRRGELFF. DNA of the CDR3: TGCAGCGTTGGCACGACAGGGGTTCGGCGGGGGGAGCTGTTTTTT.

The chain has TRBV11-3 and TRBJ2-7; D call uncertain. Germline CDR1 and CDR2: SGHNT and YENEEA. V was cut by 2 bases and J by 0 bases, with 11 bases left in between. The CDR3 is made up of 15 amino acids. The CDR3 sequence is CASSLLATSSYEQYF. The CDR3 DNA sequence: TGTGCCAGCAGCTTACTGGCCACCAGCTCCTACGAGCAGTACTTC. The full variable domain, in which reference TRBV11-3 and TRBJ2-7 provide the parts outside the CDR3, is EAGVVQSPRYKIIEKKQPVAFWCNPISGHNTLYWYLQNLGQGPELLIRYENEEAVDDSQLPKDRFSAERLKGVDSTLKIQPAELGDSAVYLCASSLLATSSYEQYFGPGTRLTVT.

V is TRBV29-1 and J is TRBJ2-2, with D perhaps TRBD2 (6 bases). The CDR3 totals 15 residues. Deletions cut 5 bases from V and 0 bases from J, with 13 bases between. Germline CDR1 and CDR2: SQVTM and ANQGSEA. In DNA form, the CDR3 reads TGCAGCGTTATTAGCGGAATAACGAACACCGGGGAGCTGTTTTTT. This sequence encodes CSVISGITNTGELFF.

In this sample, this clonotype turned up a few times. This chain uses TRBV4-2 with TRBJ1-1; D gene ambiguous. Deletions cut 0 bases from V and 4 bases from J, with 12 bases between. Germline assignment: CDR1 LGHNA and CDR2 YNFKEQ. This CDR3 is 15 amino acids long. In DNA form, the CDR3 reads TGTGCCAGCAGCCAAGAGGAGGGCTCAGGCACTGAAGCTTTCTTT. Residues: CASSQEEGSGTEAFF.

This chain joins TRBV5-5 and TRBJ2-4; 7 nucleotides align to TRBD1. The V and J ends lost 4 bases and 0 bases, in that order; junction bases with no gene match: 7. Germline loops: CDR1 SGHKS, CDR2 YYEKEE (reference sequence). The CDR3 spans 16 residues. The DNA for the CDR3 is TGTGCCAGCAGCGGCTCGACAGGGATAGCCAAAAACATTCAGTACTTC. Translating gives CASSGSTGIAKNIQYF.

V usage is TRBV29-1 and J usage is TRBJ2-1, with 9 bases aligning to TRBD2. Germline V gene data show CDR1 as SQVTM and CDR2 as ANQGSEA. With V trimmed by 0 bases and J by 5 bases, 5 bases remained unmatched. The CDR3 contains 15 residues. In nucleotides, the CDR3 is TGCAGCGTTGAAGAATATCTAGCGGGGAACAATGAGCAGTTCTTC. Its translation is CSVEEYLAGNNEQFF.

This clonotype has just a few counts. At one end the junction does not follow the germline gene, possibly because of a read error. The DNA for the CDR3 is TGTGCCAGCCTAGATCCCCGGGACAGGCCTTCCTTC. Translated: CASLDPRDRPSF. This chain links TRBV12-3 or TRBV12-4 with TRBJ1-2, with 8 positions matching TRBD1. The CDR3 length is 12 residues.

A few counts support this clonotype. V usage is TRBV20-1 and J usage is TRBJ2-1; 14 bases line up with TRBD2. Germline V gene data show CDR1 as DFQATT and CDR2 as SNEGSKA (reference sequence). This CDR3 region has 16 residues. Trimming removed 5 bases from V and 9 bases from J; junction bases left unmatched: 12. This chain's CDR3 is CSARTLTSGRVGEQFF. Here the CDR3 DNA reads TGCAGTGCTCGCACACTGACTAGCGGGAGGGTTGGTGAGCAGTTCTTC.

V gene TRBV5-1 combines with J gene TRBJ2-1; weak D call: TRBD2 (6 bases). Germline CDR1 and CDR2: SGHRS and YFSETQ. Trimming stripped 4 bases from V and 9 bases from J, with 14 bases between. This CDR3 is 13 amino acids long. This chain's CDR3 is CASSAPGVGEQFF. For the CDR3, the DNA is TGCGCCAGCAGCGCCCCGGGGGTTGGTGAGCAGTTCTTC.

The rearrangement links TRBV4-1 to TRBJ2-2; 9 nucleotides line up with TRBD2. V dropped 4 bases and J dropped 1; count of bases not matched to a gene: 4. CDR3 length: 16 amino acids. Germline V CDR1 and CDR2: MGHRA, YSYEKL. CDR3 sequence reads: CASSPIAGVNTGELFF. CDR3 sequence (DNA): TGCGCCAGCAGCCCCATAGCGGGGGTGAACACCGGGGAGCTGTTTTTT.

The gene calls are TRBV12-3 or TRBV12-4 and TRBJ2-5, with TRBD1 matching 7 bases. Trimming removed 5 bases from V and 2 bases from J; junction bases left unmatched: 5. The CDR3 spans 14 residues. The CDR3 sequence: CASSRRTGQETQYF. The CDR3 nucleotides read TGTGCCAGCAGTCGCCGGACAGGACAAGAGACCCAGTACTTC.

The chain combines TRBV20-1 with TRBJ2-7; 8 bases are shared with TRBD1. CDR1 is DFQATT and CDR2 is SNEGSKA in the germline V gene (reference sequence). This CDR3 is 16 amino acids long. J was trimmed by 1 base and V by 2 bases; bases with no gene match: 10. This chain's CDR3 is CSARSQRQGPSYEQYF. The DNA of the CDR3 is TGCAGTGCTAGATCCCAAAGACAGGGGCCATCCTACGAGCAGTACTTC.

The chain is built from TRBV10-3 and TRBJ2-3, with D unresolved. The CDR3 is 15 amino acids. The V end lost 2 bases, the J end lost 1 base, and 10 bases lay between the germline ends. Germline CDR1 and CDR2: ENHRY and SYGVKD. CDR3 loop: CAISEDTLGTDTQYF. The CDR3 DNA reads TGTGCCATCAGTGAGGACACGTTAGGCACAGATACGCAGTATTTT.

V gene TRBV20-1 combines with J gene TRBJ2-7; the match to TRBD1 covers 8 bases. Germline-derived CDR1 and CDR2 are DFQATT and SNEGSKA (reference sequence). After removal of 6 bases from V and 1 base from J, the junction contained 5 bases not matched to a gene. The CDR3 has 13 residues. The CDR3 region is CSADRGTSYEQYF. The CDR3 region has the DNA TGCAGTGCCGACAGGGGAACGTCCTACGAGCAGTACTTC.

As for this clonotype: The junction departs from germline at one end; a sequencing error may be responsible. The rearrangement joins TRBV9 to TRBJ2-1; 7 bases fit TRBD1. Germline V lookup: CDR1 SGDLS, CDR2 YYNGEE. This CDR3 is built from 15 residues. CDR3 protein: CASSVGTGPRDEQSF. CDR3 DNA: TGTGCCAGCAGCGTAGGGACAGGTCCTAGGGATGAGCAGTCCTTC.

The genes are TRBV7-8 and TRBJ2-5; D not resolved. The CDR3 spans 13 residues. Germline-derived CDR1 and CDR2 are SGHVS and FQNEAQ. V shed 8 bases and J shed 1 base, with 11 bases lying between them. CDR3 DNA sequence: TGTGCCAGCCGAAAAAGTGGCCAAGAGACCCAGTACTTC. Protein sequence: CASRKSGQETQYF.

The gene calls are TRBV5-8 and TRBJ2-3; the D is unclear. The germline CDR1 and CDR2 sequences are SGHTS and YDEGEE. The length of the CDR3 is 13 residues. Trimming removed 0 bases from V and 6 bases from J, with 8 bases in between. The CDR3 is CASSLGMADTQYF. CDR3 DNA sequence: TGTGCCAGCAGCTTGGGTATGGCGGATACGCAGTATTTT.

The chain has TRBV6-4 and TRBJ2-1, with 8 positions matching TRBD2. The germline gives CDR1 MRHNA, CDR2 SNTAGT. The CDR3 extends over 18 amino acids. J lost 5 bases, V lost 1 base, and 13 bases had no gene match. CDR3 coding DNA: TGTGCCAGCAGTGACTTTCGAGTTCGGGGGGGCCTCCACAATGAGCAGTTCTTC. The encoded protein is CASSDFRVRGGLHNEQFF.

This chain joins TRBV27 and TRBJ2-7, with no clear D. The CDR3 sequence is 13 residues long. V was clipped by 8 bases and J by 2 bases, with 13 bases between them. The V gene's germline CDR1 is MNHEY and CDR2 SMNVEV (reference sequence). The CDR3 DNA reads TGTGCCAGCGGCCGGAAGCCTCCCTACGAGCAGTACTTC. Translating gives CASGRKPPYEQYF.

This rearrangement joins TRBV30 to TRBJ1-1; D not certain. The germline V gene encodes CDR1 GTSNPN and CDR2 SVGIG (reference sequence). The CDR3 is made up of 12 amino acids. The V gene lost 1 base and the J gene lost 9 bases, with 12 bases spanning the gap. In DNA, the CDR3 is TGTGCCTGGAGTGCGAGCCACTTAAAAGCTTTCTTT. Residues: CAWSASHLKAFF.

The chain links TRBV6-2 or TRBV6-3 to TRBJ1-5; D remains ambiguous. Trimming stripped 6 bases from V and 4 bases from J, with 10 bases between. Germline loops: CDR1 MNHEY, CDR2 SVGEGT. The CDR3 has 13 residues. CDR3 loop: CASSGVLNQPQHF. The CDR3 nucleotides read TGTGCCAGCAGCGGGGTTTTAAATCAGCCCCAGCATTTT.

The CDR3 coding sequence is TGTGCCAGCAGCCCAGCAAAAGGATCACCCCTCCACTTT. As protein: CASSPAKGSPLHF. The chain carries TRBV7-6 and TRBJ1-6; no clear D gene. CDR1 is SGHVS and CDR2 is FNYEAQ in the germline V gene. Trimming took off 5 bases at V and 10 bases at J, with 12 bases between the two ends. CDR3 size: 13 residues.

This rearrangement joins TRBV15 to TRBJ1-6; 10 bases map to TRBD1. Germline V gene lookup returns CDR1 LNHNV and CDR2 YYDKDF (reference sequence). Germline trimming cut 1 base from V and 10 bases from J; bases unmatched to any gene: 7. This CDR3 comprises 16 residues. As DNA, the CDR3 is TGTGCCACCAGCAGAGGATGGACAGGGGGAGGCTCACCCCTCCACTTT. This encodes CATSRGWTGGGSPLHF. The entire variable domain, with the rest obtained from reference TRBV15 and TRBJ1-6, is as follows: DAMVIQNPRYQVTQFGKPVTLSCSQTLNHNVMYWYQQKSSQAPKLLFHYYDKDFNNEADTPDNFQSRRPNTSFCFLDIRSPGLGDTAMYLCATSRGWTGGGSPLHFGNGTRLTVT.

Of note for this clonotype: A much larger clonotype is one base distant, so this may be a read error. The chain employs TRBV5-1 and TRBJ2-7, with D hard to call. There are 12 residues in the CDR3. Germline CDR1 and CDR2: SGHRS and YFSETQ. Trimming shortened V by 0 bases and J by 3 bases, and 4 bases separated the two germline ends. CDR3: CASSLDIYEQYF. The CDR3 coding sequence is TGCGCCAGCAGCTTGGATATCTACGAGCAGTACTTC.

There are a few counts of this clonotype. The chain employs TRBV5-1 and TRBJ2-1, with 7 bases identical to TRBD1. This CDR3 spans 13 amino acids. The trim removed 9 bases at V and 2 bases at J, leaving 5 bases unmatched. The germline V gene has CDR1 SGHRS and CDR2 YFSETQ. The CDR3 here is CATSTGTYNEQFF. The CDR3 nucleotides read TGCGCCACTTCGACAGGGACCTACAATGAGCAGTTCTTC. Supplemented by reference TRBV5-1 and TRBJ2-1, the full variable domain reads KAGVTQTPRYLIKTRGQQVTLSCSPISGHRSVSWYQQTPGQGLQFLFEYFSETQRNKGNFPGRFSGRQFSNSRSEMNVSTLELGDSALYLCATSTGTYNEQFFGPGTRLTVL.

This clonotype has only a few counts. V is TRBV12-3 or TRBV12-4 and J is TRBJ2-7; 7 bases fit TRBD1. The CDR3 is made up of 12 amino acids. The trim removed 6 bases at V and 3 bases at J, leaving 2 bases unmatched. CDR3 in DNA: TGTGCCAGCAGCAGGGGGATCTACGAGCAGTACTTC. Translating it yields CASSRGIYEQYF.